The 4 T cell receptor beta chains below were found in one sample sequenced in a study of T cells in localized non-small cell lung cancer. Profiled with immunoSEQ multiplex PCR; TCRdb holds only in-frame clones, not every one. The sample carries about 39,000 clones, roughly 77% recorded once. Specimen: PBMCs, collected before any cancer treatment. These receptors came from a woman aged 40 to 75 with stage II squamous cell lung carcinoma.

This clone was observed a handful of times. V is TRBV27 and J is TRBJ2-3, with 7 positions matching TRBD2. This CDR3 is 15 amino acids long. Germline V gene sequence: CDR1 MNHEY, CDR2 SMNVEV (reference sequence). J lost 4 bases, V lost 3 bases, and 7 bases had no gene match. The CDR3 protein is CASSLRRELPDTQYF. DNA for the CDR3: TGTGCCAGCAGTTTGAGGCGGGAGCTACCAGATACGCAGTATTTT.

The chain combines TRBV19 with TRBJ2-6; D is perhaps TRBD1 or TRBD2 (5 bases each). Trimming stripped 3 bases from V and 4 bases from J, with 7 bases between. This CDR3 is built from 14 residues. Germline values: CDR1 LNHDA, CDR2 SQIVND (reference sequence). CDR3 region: CASSIGAGANVLTF. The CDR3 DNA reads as TGTGCCAGTAGTATCGGGGCCGGGGCCAACGTCCTGACTTTC.

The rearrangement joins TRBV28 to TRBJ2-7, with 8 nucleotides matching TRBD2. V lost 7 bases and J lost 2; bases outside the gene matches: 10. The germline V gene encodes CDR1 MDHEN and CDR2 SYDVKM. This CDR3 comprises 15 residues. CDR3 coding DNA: TGTGCCAGCACCCACGGCGGGGGGCTGACCTACGAGCAGTACTTC. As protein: CASTHGGGLTYEQYF. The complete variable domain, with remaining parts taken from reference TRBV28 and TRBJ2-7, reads DVKVTQSSRYLVKRTGEKVFLECVQDMDHENMFWYRQDPGLGLRLIYFSYDVKMKEKGDIPEGYSVSREKKERFSLILESASTNQTSMYLCASTHGGGLTYEQYFGPGTRLTVT.

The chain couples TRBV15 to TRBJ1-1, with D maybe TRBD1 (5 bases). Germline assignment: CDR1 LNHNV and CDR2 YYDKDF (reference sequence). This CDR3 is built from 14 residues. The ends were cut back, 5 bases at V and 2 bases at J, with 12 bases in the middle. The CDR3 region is CATSVGDANTEAFF. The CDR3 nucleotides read TGTGCCACCAGCGTCGGGGACGCTAACACTGAAGCTTTCTTT.